This TCR beta chain came from a study of blood T cells in healthy people across ages. Findings and caveats of the study: Investigators viewed diversity estimates from one million T cells as underestimates, the study reported. PBMCs were not sorted, which prevented a conclusive comparison of naive versus antigen-experienced cells.

Combining a sample-barcoded 5' primer with a J-beta primer mix, a second PCR ran for 7 to 11 cycles. The template-switch adaptor was a 5' adaptor with 12 random nucleotides. It tagged each cDNA molecule. TCRdb itself ran the 5' RACE reads through MiXCR, one entry per CDR3 protein. The sample carries roughly 720,000 distinct CDR3 sequences, about 55% recorded once. CDR3 size: 14 residues. V gave up 5 bases and J gave up 2 bases, with 11 bases separating them. As regards this clonotype: The antigen remains undetermined.

The genes are TRBV12-3 or TRBV12-4 and TRBJ2-3; D gene ambiguous. This clonotype was sampled from an elderly man in good health. What was sequenced was blood. CDR3 sequence: CASSTPVNTDTQYF. CDR3 nucleotides: TGTGCCAGCAGTACCCCGGTAAACACAGATACGCAGTATTTT.